This TCR beta chain was sequenced in a study of blood T cell repertoires in COVID-19. The CDR3 has 13 residues. V was clipped by 5 bases and J by 1 base, with 7 bases between them. Germline V lookup: CDR1 KGHSH, CDR2 LQKENI. Those enrolled in Seattle joined during active infection and were followed longitudinally afterward. Source study methods: Amplifying reference gene primers gave estimates of nucleated cell counts. Using immunoSEQ multiplex PCR, the repertoire was profiled, and TCRdb retains in-frame clones only, with some absent. The V and J calls and clone size were taken over from that table, and D and trimming were inferred from the DNA. The sample lists around 480,000 clones, 88% occurring once.

The chain recombines TRBV18 with TRBJ2-3; D might be TRBD1 (5 bases). This sequence originates from a woman aged 45 to 65 with COVID-19, enrolled during active disease. The sequencing sample was made of peripheral blood. CDR3 sequence (DNA): TGTGCCAGCTCAAAAGGGGGCACAGATACGCAGTATTTT. This encodes CASSKGGTDTQYF.